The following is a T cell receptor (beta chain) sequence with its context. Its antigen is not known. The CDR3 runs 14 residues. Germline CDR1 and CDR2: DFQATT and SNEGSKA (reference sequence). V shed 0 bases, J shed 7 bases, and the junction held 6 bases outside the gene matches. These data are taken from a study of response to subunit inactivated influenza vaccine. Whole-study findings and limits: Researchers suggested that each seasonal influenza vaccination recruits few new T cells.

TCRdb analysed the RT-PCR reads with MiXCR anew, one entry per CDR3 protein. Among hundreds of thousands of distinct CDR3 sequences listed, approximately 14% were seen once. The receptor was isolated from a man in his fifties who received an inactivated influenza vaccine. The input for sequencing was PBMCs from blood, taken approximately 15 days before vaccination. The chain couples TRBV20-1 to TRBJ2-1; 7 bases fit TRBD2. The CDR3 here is CSARDWSSGNEQFF. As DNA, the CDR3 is TGCAGTGCTAGAGATTGGTCTAGCGGAAATGAGCAGTTCTTC.